This record concerns one T cell receptor (beta chain) sequence. These data belong to a study of blood T cell repertoires in COVID-19. In the study overall: PBMCs, B-cell-depleted T cells, or T cells provided the cDNA or gDNA that made up the material.

Clones were sequenced by immunoSEQ multiplex PCR, and TCRdb holds only the in-frame ones, with some missing. The profile shows around 120,000 clones, around 63% of them singletons. Sequencing input: peripheral blood. The source is a woman aged 70-85 years with acute or convalescent COVID-19.

The CDR3 region is CATSRDRQGGQPQHF. CDR3 DNA: TGTGCCACCAGCAGAGACCGACAGGGGGGTCAGCCCCAGCATTTT. This chain links TRBV15 with TRBJ1-5, with 9 bases aligning to TRBD1. With 0 bases clipped from V and 6 bases from J, the junction kept 3 bases outside the gene matches. CDR1 is LNHNV and CDR2 is YYDKDF in the germline V gene (reference sequence). The CDR3 covers 15 residues.